These 10 T cell receptor beta chains came from one sample sequenced in a study of shared clonotypes between healthy human individuals. TCRdb's copy holds only in-frame clones and misses some; the assay was immunoSEQ multiplex PCR. The sample consists of 950,000 to 1,100,000 clones, about 75% of them appearing once. Sequencing was carried out using memory CD4+ T cells sorted from blood. The subset is: CD45RA-negative fraction. These TCRs come from a man aged 18 to 29 in good health.

This chain connects TRBV11-2 to TRBJ2-7, with unresolved D. The CDR3 has 15 amino acids. The germline CDR1 and CDR2 sequences are SGHAT and FQNNGV. With 2 bases removed from V and 2 bases from J, the gap between germline ends came to 13 bases. In nucleotides, the CDR3 is TGTGCCAGCAGCTTAACCCGGTCGGTCCCCTACGAGCAGTACTTC. Encoded protein: CASSLTRSVPYEQYF. Variable domain in full (rest from reference TRBV11-2 and TRBJ2-7): EAGVAQSPRYKIIEKRQSVAFWCNPISGHATLYWYQQILGQGPKLLIQFQNNGVVDDSQLPKDRFSAERLKGVDSTLKIQPAKLEDSAVYLCASSLTRSVPYEQYFGPGTRLTVT.

Here the CDR3 DNA reads TGCGCCAGCAGCCAAGATGTAGGGAGGGGGACTGAAGCTTTCTTT. The encoded protein is CASSQDVGRGTEAFF. The genes are TRBV4-3 and TRBJ1-1, with D tentatively TRBD1 (6 bases). The V end was cut by 0 bases, the J end by 5 bases, with 13 bases between. Germline lookup yields CDR1 LGHNA and CDR2 YSLEER. The CDR3 has 15 residues.

CDR3 sequence reads: CASSLSGHSNQPQHF. The CDR3 region has the DNA TGTGCCAGCAGTTTGTCAGGGCATAGCAATCAGCCCCAGCATTTT. This rearrangement joins TRBV6-5 to TRBJ1-5; the D gene is possibly TRBD1 (5 bases). This CDR3 comprises 15 residues. In germline, CDR1 is MNHEY, CDR2 SVGAGI. The ends were cut back, 4 bases at V and 0 bases at J, with 10 bases in the middle.

This clone has a handful of counts. The rearrangement links TRBV4-1 to TRBJ2-7; TRBD2 aligns across 9 bases. The V gene's germline CDR1 is MGHRA and CDR2 YSYEKL. The CDR3 is made up of 15 amino acids. Losses at the gene ends were 4 bases for V and 4 bases for J; bases not matched to a gene: 8. The CDR3 DNA follows: TGCGCCAGCAGCCGAACAGCGGGGGGTAGGTACGAGCAGTACTTC. Translation gives CASSRTAGGRYEQYF.

The J gene is TRBJ1-6, the V gene TRBV11-2, with 7 nucleotides matching TRBD1. From germline, CDR1 is SGHAT and CDR2 FQNNGV. The V gene end was trimmed by 5 bases and the J gene end by 0 bases; junction bases not matched to a gene: 10. CDR3 size: 18 residues. The CDR3 spells CASSPGDSLSSYNSPLHF. In DNA, the CDR3 is TGTGCCAGCAGCCCGGGGGACAGTCTCAGCTCCTATAATTCACCCCTCCACTTT.

This clone has just a few counts. The V and J genes are TRBV19 and TRBJ1-1; TRBD1 agrees at 8 bases. Germline assignment: CDR1 LNHDA and CDR2 SQIVND (reference sequence). This CDR3 spans 16 amino acids. Trimming at V came to 4 bases and at J to 0 bases, leaving 7 bases not matched to a gene. CDR3 region: CASSRGTGRVNTEAFF. CDR3 sequence (DNA): TGTGCCAGTAGTAGGGGGACAGGAAGGGTGAACACTGAAGCTTTCTTT. Filled out from reference TRBV19 and TRBJ1-1, the complete variable domain reads DGGITQSPKYLFRKEGQNVTLSCEQNLNHDAMYWYRQDPGQGLRLIYYSQIVNDFQKGDIAEGYSVSREKKESFPLTVTSAQKNPTAFYLCASSRGTGRVNTEAFFGQGTRLTVV.

The genes are TRBV6-1 and TRBJ2-6; D possibly corresponds to TRBD2 (5 bases). Germline values: CDR1 MNHNS, CDR2 SASEGT. There are 14 residues in the CDR3. Trimming took 5 bases from V and 3 from J, leaving 8 bases between them. Here the CDR3 DNA reads TGTGCCAGCAGTCCCGGGAATGGGGCCAACGTCCTGACTTTC. This translates into CASSPGNGANVLTF.

CDR3 nucleotides: TGCGCCAGCAGCTCGGTGGATAATTCACCCCTCCACTTT. This sequence encodes CASSSVDNSPLHF. The V and J genes are TRBV5-1 and TRBJ1-6; unclear D gene. The CDR3 is 13 residues long. V dropped 3 bases and J dropped 5 bases, with 6 bases sitting between them. CDR1 and CDR2 (germline): SGHRS, YFSETQ.

This CDR3 reads CASSRGDRDQPQHF. In DNA form, the CDR3 reads TGTGCCAGCAGTCGAGGGGACAGGGATCAGCCCCAGCATTTT. This chain connects TRBV2 to TRBJ1-5, with TRBD1 identical over 9 bases. V trimming: 5 bases; J trimming: 5 bases; junction bases outside the gene matches: 4. The CDR3 runs to 14 residues. CDR1 SNHLY and CDR2 FYNNEI come from the germline V gene.

This clone was recorded a few times. The chain joins TRBV30 to TRBJ2-2; D is undetermined. V was clipped by 5 bases and J by 6 bases, with 16 bases between them. This CDR3 comprises 14 residues. Germline V CDR1 and CDR2: GTSNPN, SVGIG (reference sequence). The CDR3 DNA is TGTGCCTGGGGGGTGGGTAGCACGGCCGGGGAGCTGTTTTTT. Protein: CAWGVGSTAGELFF. The whole variable domain, remainder taken from reference TRBV30 and TRBJ2-2, is SQTIHQWPATLVQPVGSPLSLECTVEGTSNPNLYWYRQAAGRGLQLLFYSVGIGQISSEVPQNLSASRPQDRQFILSSKKLLLSDSGFYLCAWGVGSTAGELFFGEGSRLTVL.